This TCR beta chain was identified in a study of patients and donors after allogeneic stem cell transplantation. TCRdb re-called the RT-PCR reads with MiXCR, one entry per CDR3 protein. The sample holds 15,000 to 20,000 distinct CDR3 sequences, about 5% seen once. V was pared by 1 base and J by 6 bases, with 14 bases of the junction left unmatched. The CDR3 runs to 17 residues. Germline assignment: CDR1 SEHNR and CDR2 FQNEAQ (reference sequence). This clonotype was recorded many times. V usage is TRBV7-9 and J usage is TRBJ1-1, with 7 positions matching TRBD1. This TCR derives from a human donor who was either an allogeneic HSCT recipient or a stem cell or donor lymphocyte infusion donor (not recorded which). It is not recorded whose cells these are; they may come from a transplant donor. Sequenced: blood, either unsorted or a sorted T cell fraction (not recorded which). The CDR3 sequence: CASSLGGGGRGWSEAFF. The CDR3 DNA reads as TGTGCCAGCAGCTTAGGCGGTGGAGGCAGGGGGTGGTCTGAAGCTTTCTTT.